One sample yielded the 32 T cell receptor beta chains listed below, sequenced in a study of T cell responses to AZD1222 COVID-19 vaccine. Produced via immunoSEQ multiplex PCR; TCRdb's table is partial and in-frame only. The sample consists of 75,000 to 95,000 clones, 80% to 90% of them appearing once. The sequencing used peripheral blood, collected on day 0 of AZD1222 vaccination. These receptors were taken from an adult in good health.

This clone appeared a few times. The chain carries TRBV30 and TRBJ2-7; D is possibly TRBD1 (5 bases). The CDR3 consists of 12 residues. The V and J ends lost 0 bases and 7 bases respectively, with 10 bases between them. Germline loops: CDR1 GTSNPN, CDR2 SVGIG (reference sequence). The CDR3 sequence: CAWSVLGLEQYF. The CDR3 DNA is TGTGCCTGGAGTGTACTGGGGCTGGAGCAGTACTTC. The variable domain in full, completed from reference TRBV30 and TRBJ2-7, reads SQTIHQWPATLVQPVGSPLSLECTVEGTSNPNLYWYRQAAGRGLQLLFYSVGIGQISSEVPQNLSASRPQDRQFILSSKKLLLSDSGFYLCAWSVLGLEQYFGPGTRLTVT.

The V gene is TRBV12-3 or TRBV12-4, the J gene TRBJ2-7; no reliable D call. The CDR3 consists of 12 residues. Trimming took 2 bases from V and 2 from J, leaving 4 bases between them. CDR3 amino acids: CASSLQTYEQYF. The CDR3 coding sequence is TGTGCCAGCAGTTTACAGACCTACGAGCAGTACTTC.

The chain has TRBV6-5 and TRBJ1-5; D ambiguous. The CDR3 length is 15 residues. V was cut by 2 bases and J by 3 bases, with 11 bases left in between. CDR1 and CDR2 (germline): MNHEY, SVGAGI. CDR3 residues: CASSYAGPPNQPQHF. Written as DNA, the CDR3 is TGTGCCAGCAGTTACGCCGGGCCCCCCAATCAGCCCCAGCATTTT.

J is TRBJ2-1 and V is TRBV9; TRBD1 matches 7 bases. This CDR3 has 12 residues. The trim removed 4 bases at V and 12 bases at J, leaving 7 bases unmatched. Germline CDR1 SGDLS, CDR2 YYNGEE. CDR3 nucleotide sequence: TGTGCCAGCAGCCAACAGACAGGGCCGCAGTTCTTC. Translation gives CASSQQTGPQFF.

This chain connects TRBV5-1 to TRBJ2-7, with 9 bases identical to TRBD1. The ends lost 1 base at V and 5 bases at J; junction bases unmatched: 4. The CDR3 has 14 residues. CDR1 SGHRS and CDR2 YFSETQ come from the germline V gene. CDR3 residues: CASSLRQGEDEQYF. The CDR3 coding sequence is TGCGCCAGCAGCTTGAGACAGGGGGAGGACGAGCAGTACTTC. Using reference TRBV5-1 and TRBJ2-7 for the parts outside the CDR3, the full variable domain is KAGVTQTPRYLIKTRGQQVTLSCSPISGHRSVSWYQQTPGQGLQFLFEYFSETQRNKGNFPGRFSGRQFSNSRSEMNVSTLELGDSALYLCASSLRQGEDEQYFGPGTRLTVT.

J is TRBJ1-1 and V is TRBV27; TRBD1 agrees at 12 bases. Germline lookup yields CDR1 MNHEY and CDR2 SMNVEV (reference sequence). This CDR3 comprises 16 residues. With V trimmed by 4 bases and J by 5 bases, 8 bases remained unmatched. CDR3 in DNA: TGTGCCAGCAGTTCGGGACAGGGGGCGAGGTTTACTGAAGCTTTCTTT. Its translation: CASSSGQGARFTEAFF.

CDR3: CASSPRDNFPNQPQHF. The CDR3 DNA reads as TGTGCCAGCAGTCCCCGGGACAACTTCCCAAATCAGCCCCAGCATTTT. The chain joins TRBV6-2 or TRBV6-3 to TRBJ1-5, with D perhaps matching TRBD1 (6 bases). This CDR3 has 16 residues. Germline V lookup: CDR1 MNHEY, CDR2 SVGEGT. Trimming shortened V by 5 bases and J by 4 bases, and 18 bases separated the two germline ends.

The gene calls are TRBV6-5 and TRBJ1-6; D gene uncertain. The CDR3 runs to 15 residues. The V and J ends lost 7 bases and 2 bases respectively, with 12 bases between them. From germline, CDR1 is MNHEY and CDR2 SVGAGI. CDR3 DNA sequence: TGTGCCAGCAAATCAGGATTCACCTATAATTCACCCCTCCACTTT. Its protein is CASKSGFTYNSPLHF.

V and J are TRBV6-5 and TRBJ1-6; D gene ambiguous. The length of the CDR3 is 15 residues. Trimming removed 3 bases from V and 0 bases from J, with 6 bases in between. Germline V CDR1 and CDR2: MNHEY, SVGAGI. DNA for the CDR3: TGTGCCAGCAGTTATCAGAGCTCCTATAATTCACCCCTCCACTTT. Translation: CASSYQSSYNSPLHF.

The DNA for the CDR3 is TGTGCCAGAAGCAGCGGACAGGGACGAACAACTAATGAAAAACTGTTTTTT. It codes for CARSSGQGRTTNEKLFF. The chain combines TRBV5-3 with TRBJ1-4; TRBD1 aligns across 8 bases. TRBV5-3 is classed as an ORF, of uncertain function. With 4 bases clipped from V and 0 bases from J, the junction kept 8 bases outside the gene matches. The CDR3 has 17 amino acids.

The chain uses TRBV7-2 and TRBJ2-5; 9 nucleotides match TRBD1. This CDR3 is built from 16 residues. Germline V gene lookup returns CDR1 SGHTA and CDR2 FQGNSA. Trimming removed 5 bases from V and 5 bases from J; junction bases left unmatched: 12. CDR3 nucleotide sequence: TGTGCCAGCAGCCCCGATTGGGACAGGGCGAAGGAGACCCAGTACTTC. Translated, it gives CASSPDWDRAKETQYF.

This chain joins TRBV10-3 and TRBJ1-2, with unresolved D. This CDR3 spans 12 amino acids. V dropped 2 bases and J dropped 4 bases, with 5 bases sitting between them. CDR1 and CDR2 from the germline V gene are ENHRY and SYGVKD. Here the CDR3 reads CAISEGSYGYTF. The CDR3 region has the DNA TGTGCCATCAGTGAGGGGAGCTATGGCTACACCTTC.

The V and J genes are TRBV6-5 and TRBJ2-2, with D possibly matching TRBD1 (5 bases). Germline CDR1 and CDR2: MNHEY and SVGAGI. The CDR3 loop spans 13 amino acids. V gave up 4 bases and J gave up 5 bases, with 8 bases separating them. CDR3 loop: CASSSPGTGELFF. The CDR3 DNA reads as TGTGCCAGCAGTTCGCCAGGGACCGGGGAGCTGTTTTTT.

This chain uses TRBV9 with TRBJ2-1, with D perhaps TRBD2 (5 bases). V lost 4 bases and J 2 bases, leaving 16 bases between the germline ends. This CDR3 region has 16 residues. Germline V lookup: CDR1 SGDLS, CDR2 YYNGEE. This CDR3 is CASSPEGATTYNEQFF. The DNA for the CDR3 is TGTGCCAGCAGCCCCGAGGGCGCAACAACCTACAATGAGCAGTTCTTC.

Only a few counts were recorded for this clone. V and J are TRBV5-1 and TRBJ1-3; no clear D gene. V was clipped by 4 bases and J by 3 bases, with 8 bases between them. The germline V gene has CDR1 SGHRS and CDR2 YFSETQ. The CDR3 runs to 13 residues. Here the CDR3 DNA reads TGCGCCAGCAGCCCTCGTGATGGAAACACCATATATTTT. This translates into CASSPRDGNTIYF.

This clone was seen once. This chain joins TRBV7-2 and TRBJ1-6; TRBD1 might be the D (6 bases). Germline-derived CDR1 and CDR2 are SGHTA and FQGNSA. V was cut by 6 bases and J by 7 bases, with 13 bases left in between. The CDR3 is 14 amino acids. In DNA, the CDR3 is TGTGCCAGCAGTCCACAGGGTGGGAATTCACCCCTCCACTTT. This sequence encodes CASSPQGGNSPLHF.

This clone was counted between two and nine times. The V gene is TRBV5-4, the J gene TRBJ2-7; D is uncertain. CDR1 is SGHNT, CDR2 YYREEE, per germline (reference sequence). With 0 bases removed from V and 1 base from J, the gap between germline ends came to 5 bases. The CDR3 spans 13 residues. The CDR3, as DNA: TGTGCCAGCAGCTTGGATCAGTCCTACGAGCAGTACTTC. It is translated as CASSLDQSYEQYF.

The J gene is TRBJ1-2, the V gene TRBV7-2, with D hard to call. V lost 5 bases and J 10 bases, leaving 20 bases between the germline ends. Per the germline V gene, CDR1 is SGHTA and CDR2 is FQGNSA. The CDR3 is 14 amino acids. The CDR3 is CASSLKFRGDDYTF. DNA of the CDR3: TGTGCCAGCAGCCTTAAATTCAGAGGCGACGACTACACCTTC.

J is TRBJ2-1 and V is TRBV7-2; 11 positions agree with TRBD2. V gave up 5 bases and J gave up 7 bases; unmatched junction bases: 10. Germline-derived CDR1 and CDR2 are SGHTA and FQGNSA. The length of the CDR3 is 16 residues. CDR3 protein: CASSPFLAGGQNEQFF. CDR3 bases: TGTGCCAGCAGCCCATTTTTAGCGGGGGGGCAAAATGAGCAGTTCTTC.

This CDR3 is CASTSVSSYNSPLHF. The CDR3 DNA sequence: TGTGCCAGCACATCGGTTAGCTCCTATAATTCACCCCTCCACTTT. This chain links TRBV2 with TRBJ1-6; D gene uncertain. CDR1 SNHLY and CDR2 FYNNEI come from the germline V gene. The CDR3 consists of 15 residues. Trimming cost V 7 bases and J 0 bases, with 10 bases left between them.

J is TRBJ2-5 and V is TRBV27; 8 bases match TRBD2. The CDR3 sequence is 11 residues long. The V gene's germline CDR1 is MNHEY and CDR2 SMNVEV (reference sequence). V was clipped by 6 bases and J by 7 bases; unmatched bases: 1. CDR3 nucleotide sequence: TGTGCCAGCAGCCGGGGGGGGACCCAGTACTTC. It is translated as CASSRGGTQYF.

V is TRBV2 and J is TRBJ1-4, with D unclear. Looked up from germline, CDR1 is SNHLY and CDR2 is FYNNEI. This CDR3 spans 14 amino acids. The V end was cut by 7 bases, the J end by 3 bases, with 12 bases between. CDR3 DNA: TGTGCCAGCAAATATTCTCCGGCTAATGAAAAACTGTTTTTT. This encodes CASKYSPANEKLFF.

This chain connects TRBV12-3 or TRBV12-4 to TRBJ1-5, with a tentative D call TRBD1 (5 bases). The V end was cut by 8 bases, the J end by 4 bases, with 12 bases between. CDR3 length: 13 residues. For the CDR3, the DNA is TGTGCCAGCGTAATGGGGGGGAATCAGCCCCAGCATTTT. Translation: CASVMGGNQPQHF.

This clone was recorded once. The J gene is TRBJ1-6, the V gene TRBV30, with D unresolved. The length of the CDR3 is 15 residues. Germline loops: CDR1 GTSNPN, CDR2 SVGIG (reference sequence). The V end lost 2 bases, the J end lost 8 bases, and 16 bases lay between the germline ends. The CDR3, as DNA: TGTGCCTGGAGTCAAAGACCCGGTAGGGATTCACCCCTCCACTTT. It encodes CAWSQRPGRDSPLHF.

V usage is TRBV19 and J usage is TRBJ2-7; possibly TRBD2 for D (5 bases). The germline gives CDR1 LNHDA, CDR2 SQIVND (reference sequence). Trimming removed 2 bases from V and 3 bases from J, with 14 bases in between. The CDR3 loop spans 15 amino acids. The chain's CDR3 is CASSISTVGNYEQYF. CDR3 sequence (DNA): TGTGCCAGTAGTATATCAACAGTCGGGAACTACGAGCAGTACTTC.

The table lists this clone with a count of one. This chain joins TRBV2 and TRBJ2-5, with D tentatively TRBD1 (5 bases). Germline loops: CDR1 SNHLY, CDR2 FYNNEI. The CDR3 runs to 11 residues. V was cut by 11 bases and J by 4 bases, with 11 bases left in between. The CDR3 nucleotides read TGTGCCTCCCCAAGGGGAGAGACCCAGTACTTC. Translating it yields CASPRGETQYF.

The chain carries TRBV3-1 (or the pseudogene TRBV3-2) and TRBJ2-1; 8 nucleotides agree with TRBD2. V lost 2 bases and J lost 8; bases outside the gene matches: 26. The CDR3 spans 21 residues. Germline CDR1 is LGHDT and CDR2 is YNNKEL (reference sequence). The CDR3 nucleotides are TGTGCCAGCAGCCAATTATTCCGGGGGGGATTTGGTGTTTGTGTTCTCCATGAGCAGTTCTTC. The encoded protein is CASSQLFRGGFGVCVLHEQFF.

In its sample, this clone was seen once. The J gene is TRBJ1-1, the V gene TRBV3-1 (or the pseudogene TRBV3-2); 10 bases agree with TRBD1. Germline lookup yields CDR1 LGHDT and CDR2 YNNKEL (reference sequence). V shed 2 bases and J 11 bases; nucleotides not matched to a gene: 8. The CDR3 extends over 14 amino acids. CDR3 residues: CASSQLDRGLGAFF. In nucleotides, the CDR3 is TGTGCCAGCAGCCAACTAGACAGGGGGCTAGGGGCTTTCTTT.

This clone has more than one count but fewer than ten. V is TRBV5-1 and J is TRBJ1-4, with D unclear. Germline V gives CDR1 SGHRS, CDR2 YFSETQ. V was trimmed by 4 bases and J by 8 bases, leaving 18 bases between them. The CDR3 runs to 15 residues. In DNA, the CDR3 is TGCGCCAGCAGCCATACGTGGCGCCCGGGGGAAAAACTGTTTTTT. Amino acids: CASSHTWRPGEKLFF.

This clone was counted between two and nine times. The chain joins TRBV5-4 to TRBJ1-2, with 7 bases that match TRBD1. Trimming cost V 4 bases and J 3 bases; bases outside gene matches: 3. This CDR3 comprises 13 residues. The V gene's germline CDR1 is SGHNT and CDR2 YYREEE (reference sequence). The CDR3 loop reads CASSHTGDYGYTF. The CDR3, as DNA: TGTGCCAGCAGCCATACAGGGGACTATGGCTACACCTTC. Full variable domain (outside the CDR3, taken from reference TRBV5-4 and TRBJ1-2): ETGVTQSPTHLIKTRGQQVTLRCSSQSGHNTVSWYQQALGQGPQFIFQYYREEENGRGNFPPRFSGLQFPNYSSELNVNALELDDSALYLCASSHTGDYGYTFGSGTRLTVV.

This chain connects TRBV12-2 to TRBJ2-5. TRBV12-2 is tagged as a pseudogene. The CDR3 is made up of 16 amino acids. CDR3 region: CASRLVNEGGGETQYF. CDR3 nucleotide sequence: TGTGCAAGTCGCTTAGTGAATGAGGGGGGAGGAGAGACCCAGTACTTC.

The chain joins TRBV29-1 to TRBJ1-4; 8 nucleotides match TRBD1. V trimming: 0 bases; J trimming: 8 bases; junction bases outside the gene matches: 14. Looked up from germline, CDR1 is SQVTM and CDR2 is ANQGSEA. This CDR3 spans 17 amino acids. The CDR3 loop reads CSVEDPHYGQGEEKLFF. DNA of the CDR3: TGCAGCGTTGAAGATCCCCACTACGGACAGGGTGAGGAAAAACTGTTTTTT.